Listed below are T cell receptor beta chains from one sample, sequenced in a study of OX40 agonist ivuxolimab in advanced cancers. Data came from immunoSEQ multiplex PCR; TCRdb stores just in-frame clones and leaves some out. The sample consists of about 83,000 clones, 84% of them appearing once. Sequenced material: CD4+ or CD8+ T cells sorted from blood, taken in a trial of the OX40 agonist ivuxolimab. The receptors were gathered from an adult with an advanced solid tumor such as melanoma, head and neck, liver or kidney cancer. Each CDR3 is given with its conserved first and last residue. D genes are given only for firm matches. The size field is filled for only some rows; it gives once, few, many or a size class.

V gene: TRBV19; J gene: TRBJ2-1; clone size: .; D gene: .; CDR3 protein: CASSLRRGRVDEQFF; CDR3 DNA: TGTGCCAGTAGTCTCCGACGGGGTAGGGTCGATGAGCAGTTCTTC
V gene: TRBV10-3; J gene: TRBJ1-5; clone size: once; D gene: TRBD1; CDR3 protein: CAISDNRGPQSAQHF; CDR3 DNA: TGTGCCATCAGTGATAACAGGGGGCCTCAGTCAGCCCAGCATTTT
V gene: TRBV9; J gene: TRBJ2-5; clone size: .; D gene: TRBD2; CDR3 protein: CASSERTSGGPYGQETQYF; CDR3 DNA: TGTGCCAGCAGCGAGAGGACTAGCGGGGGGCCGTACGGCCAAGAGACCCAGTACTTC
V gene: TRBV28; J gene: TRBJ1-1; clone size: few; D gene: TRBD1; CDR3 protein: CASSPPGQGWAEAFF; CDR3 DNA: TGTGCCAGCAGTCCCCCGGGACAGGGATGGGCTGAAGCTTTCTTT
V gene: TRBV5-4; J gene: TRBJ1-6; clone size: few; D gene: TRBD1; CDR3 protein: CASRDRGDSPLHF; CDR3 DNA: TGTGCCAGCAGGGACAGGGGAGATTCACCCCTCCACTTT
V gene: TRBV18; J gene: TRBJ2-5; clone size: .; D gene: TRBD1; CDR3 protein: CASSPGTAQETQYF; CDR3 DNA: TGTGCCAGCTCACCTGGGACAGCCCAAGAGACCCAGTACTTC
V gene: TRBV6-1; J gene: TRBJ2-1; clone size: .; D gene: .; CDR3 protein: CASSQGRPGVDEQFF; CDR3 DNA: TGTGCCAGCAGTCAGGGACGGCCGGGGGTAGATGAGCAGTTCTTC
V gene: TRBV15; J gene: TRBJ2-7; clone size: .; D gene: TRBD1; CDR3 protein: CATSRDPPGTDAYEQYF; CDR3 DNA: TGTGCCACCAGCAGAGATCCTCCCGGGACAGATGCCTACGAGCAGTACTTC
V gene: TRBV11-1; J gene: TRBJ1-2; clone size: .; D gene: TRBD1; CDR3 protein: CASRPTGGGYGYTF; CDR3 DNA: TGTGCCAGCAGACCGACAGGGGGCGGCTATGGCTACACCTTC
V gene: TRBV28; J gene: TRBJ2-3; clone size: .; D gene: TRBD1; CDR3 protein: CASSLVSGQGSYF; CDR3 DNA: TGTGCCAGCAGTTTAGTATCGGGACAGGGTTCGTATTTT
V gene: TRBV28; J gene: TRBJ2-2; clone size: .; D gene: .; CDR3 protein: CASSLVANTGELFF; CDR3 DNA: TGTGCCAGCAGTTTGGTCGCGAACACCGGGGAGCTGTTTTTT
V gene: TRBV5-1; J gene: TRBJ1-4; clone size: .; D gene: .; CDR3 protein: CASSLGAGGGYSEKLFF; CDR3 DNA: TGCGCCAGCAGCTTGGGGGCGGGCGGAGGATATAGTGAAAAACTGTTTTTT
V gene: TRBV9; J gene: TRBJ2-1; clone size: .; D gene: .; CDR3 protein: CASSGQTYNEQFF; CDR3 DNA: TGTGCCAGCAGCGGCCAGACTTACAATGAGCAGTTCTTC
V gene: TRBV6-1; J gene: TRBJ1-1; clone size: .; D gene: TRBD1; CDR3 protein: CASSVGTELLNTEAFF; CDR3 DNA: TGTGCCAGCAGTGTAGGGACAGAGCTTTTGAACACTGAAGCTTTCTTT
V gene: TRBV11-1; J gene: TRBJ1-1; clone size: .; D gene: .; CDR3 protein: CASSRFRKAEAFF; CDR3 DNA: TGTGCCAGCAGCCGTTTTAGGAAGGCTGAAGCTTTCTTT
V gene: TRBV5-1; J gene: TRBJ2-7; clone size: .; D gene: .; CDR3 protein: CASTQGAGTEQYF; CDR3 DNA: TGCGCCAGCACCCAAGGGGCAGGCACCGAGCAGTACTTC
V gene: TRBV23-1; J gene: TRBJ1-2; clone size: .; D gene: .; CDR3 protein: CASSRWHFYPVAGVLLGYGYTF; CDR3 DNA: TGCGCCAGCAGCCGATGGCATTTTTACCCGGTGGCAGGGGTGTTGTTGGGCTATGGCTACACCTTC
V gene: TRBV4-1; J gene: TRBJ2-7; clone size: .; D gene: .; CDR3 protein: CASSRGPDSRREQYF; CDR3 DNA: TGCGCCAGCAGCCGAGGGCCCGACAGTCGTCGCGAGCAGTACTTC
V gene: TRBV6-5; J gene: TRBJ2-1; clone size: .; D gene: .; CDR3 protein: CASIPDGDSYNEQFF; CDR3 DNA: TGTGCCAGCATCCCCGACGGGGACTCCTACAATGAGCAGTTCTTC
V gene: TRBV5-4; J gene: TRBJ2-2; clone size: .; D gene: TRBD2; CDR3 protein: CASSLGGGGLKNTGELFF; CDR3 DNA: TGTGCCAGCAGCCTCGGGGGGGGAGGCCTTAAGAACACCGGGGAGCTGTTTTTT
V gene: TRBV10-2; J gene: TRBJ2-4; clone size: .; D gene: .; CDR3 protein: CASSESTRNIQYF; CDR3 DNA: TGCGCCAGCAGTGAGTCGACCCGGAACATTCAGTACTTC
V gene: TRBV28; J gene: TRBJ1-5; clone size: .; D gene: TRBD1; CDR3 protein: CASSIETGGGGQPQHF; CDR3 DNA: TGTGCCAGCAGTATCGAGACAGGGGGCGGCGGACAGCCCCAGCATTTT
V gene: TRBV9; J gene: TRBJ2-2; clone size: medium-sized; D gene: .; CDR3 protein: CASSVIGGTTGELFF; CDR3 DNA: TGTGCCAGCAGCGTGATAGGGGGGACCACCGGGGAGCTGTTTTTT
V gene: TRBV10-3; J gene: TRBJ2-3; clone size: .; D gene: .; CDR3 protein: CATSRDGTDTQYF; CDR3 DNA: TGTGCCACCAGCCGCGATGGCACAGATACGCAGTATTTT
V gene: TRBV14; J gene: TRBJ1-2; clone size: .; D gene: .; CDR3 protein: CASSHEYGYTF; CDR3 DNA: TGTGCCAGCAGCCATGAGTATGGCTACACCTTC
V gene: TRBV11-2; J gene: TRBJ2-1; clone size: few; D gene: TRBD2; CDR3 protein: CASSSTRLAGSNEQFF; CDR3 DNA: TGTGCCAGCTCCTCAACTCGGCTAGCGGGGAGCAATGAGCAGTTCTTC
V gene: TRBV6-1; J gene: TRBJ1-2; clone size: .; D gene: .; CDR3 protein: CASSEAIWGGYGYTF; CDR3 DNA: TGTGCCAGCAGTGAAGCTATCTGGGGGGGCTATGGCTACACCTTC
V gene: TRBV28; J gene: TRBJ1-2; clone size: .; D gene: .; CDR3 protein: CASSGREGGYTF; CDR3 DNA: TGTGCCAGCAGTGGCCGTGAAGGGGGCTACACCTTC
V gene: TRBV7-3; J gene: TRBJ2-3; clone size: .; D gene: TRBD2; CDR3 protein: CASSSRPTSKADTQYF; CDR3 DNA: TGTGCCAGCAGCTCGCGTCCGACTAGCAAGGCAGATACGCAGTATTTT
V gene: TRBV4-2; J gene: TRBJ1-5; clone size: .; D gene: .; CDR3 protein: CASSQGTDQPQHF; CDR3 DNA: TGTGCCAGCAGCCAAGGAACTGATCAGCCCCAGCATTTT
V gene: TRBV30; J gene: TRBJ2-1; clone size: once; D gene: .; CDR3 protein: CAWSPRLGEQFF; CDR3 DNA: TGTGCCTGGAGTCCCCGCCTGGGTGAGCAGTTCTTC
V gene: TRBV2; J gene: TRBJ2-1; clone size: .; D gene: TRBD1; CDR3 protein: CASRRGQNNEQFF; CDR3 DNA: TGTGCCAGCAGAAGGGGGCAAAATAATGAGCAGTTCTTC
V gene: TRBV4-2; J gene: TRBJ1-1; clone size: few; D gene: .; CDR3 protein: CASSQDRVANTEAFF; CDR3 DNA: TGTGCCAGCAGCCAAGACAGGGTGGCGAACACTGAAGCTTTCTTT
V gene: TRBV29-1; J gene: TRBJ1-1; clone size: .; D gene: .; CDR3 protein: CSVESPRRSEAFF; CDR3 DNA: TGCAGCGTTGAAAGTCCCCGGAGGTCTGAAGCTTTCTTT
V gene: TRBV10-1; J gene: TRBJ2-7; clone size: once; D gene: .; CDR3 protein: CAPVGFGLTYEQYF; CDR3 DNA: TGCGCCCCGGTGGGTTTCGGCCTGACCTACGAGCAGTACTTC
V gene: TRBV18; J gene: TRBJ1-1; clone size: .; D gene: .; CDR3 protein: CASSPSNQDAFF; CDR3 DNA: TGTGCCAGCTCACCGAGTAATCAGGATGCTTTCTTT
V gene: TRBV2; J gene: TRBJ1-1; clone size: .; D gene: .; CDR3 protein: CASRLAGRNTGEAFF; CDR3 DNA: TGTGCCAGCAGATTGGCAGGGAGGAACACGGGTGAAGCTTTCTTT
V gene: TRBV5-1; J gene: TRBJ2-5; clone size: .; D gene: .; CDR3 protein: CASGFRGGRQETQYF; CDR3 DNA: TGCGCCAGCGGATTCAGGGGCGGGCGGCAAGAGACCCAGTACTTC
V gene: TRBV5-4; J gene: TRBJ1-4; clone size: .; D gene: .; CDR3 protein: CASSLSTDASEKLFF; CDR3 DNA: TGTGCCAGCAGCTTGAGTACAGACGCTTCTGAAAAACTGTTTTTT
V gene: TRBV7-2; J gene: TRBJ2-5; clone size: once; D gene: .; CDR3 protein: CASSLAQGQGETQYF; CDR3 DNA: TGTGCCAGCAGCTTAGCTCAGGGTCAAGGAGAGACCCAGTACTTC
V gene: TRBV7-9; J gene: TRBJ1-1; clone size: .; D gene: .; CDR3 protein: CASSLASGRGPVTEAFF; CDR3 DNA: TGTGCCAGCAGCTTAGCATCCGGGCGGGGACCAGTAACTGAAGCTTTCTTT
V gene: TRBV5-1; J gene: TRBJ1-3; clone size: .; D gene: .; CDR3 protein: CASSLYGSSGNTIYF; CDR3 DNA: TGCGCCAGCAGCTTGTACGGGAGCTCTGGAAACACCATATATTTT
V gene: TRBV7-2; J gene: TRBJ2-3; clone size: .; D gene: .; CDR3 protein: CASSRGYTDTQYF; CDR3 DNA: TGTGCCAGCAGCCGTGGCTACACAGATACGCAGTATTTT
V gene: TRBV6-1; J gene: TRBJ1-4; clone size: few; D gene: .; CDR3 protein: CASSGDLDEKLFF; CDR3 DNA: TGTGCCAGCAGTGGGGACCTAGATGAAAAACTGTTTTTT
V gene: TRBV6-6; J gene: TRBJ2-7; clone size: .; D gene: .; CDR3 protein: CASSEDGFPYEQYF; CDR3 DNA: TGTGCCAGCAGCGAGGACGGATTCCCCTACGAGCAGTACTTC
V gene: TRBV10-3; J gene: TRBJ2-2; clone size: .; D gene: .; CDR3 protein: CAIRENTGELFF; CDR3 DNA: TGTGCCATCAGGGAAAACACCGGGGAGCTGTTTTTT
V gene: TRBV7-9; J gene: TRBJ2-5; clone size: once; D gene: TRBD2; CDR3 protein: CASSPGLAGGLWETQYF; CDR3 DNA: TGTGCCAGCAGCCCGGGACTAGCGGGGGGGCTTTGGGAGACCCAGTACTTC
V gene: TRBV19; J gene: TRBJ2-7; clone size: .; D gene: .; CDR3 protein: CASSRGLYEQYF; CDR3 DNA: TGTGCCAGTAGTCGGGGACTCTACGAGCAGTACTTC
V gene: TRBV18; J gene: TRBJ2-7; clone size: .; D gene: TRBD1; CDR3 protein: CASSPRDRGTYEQYF; CDR3 DNA: TGTGCCAGCTCACCAAGGGACAGGGGTACCTACGAGCAGTACTTC
V gene: TRBV5-5; J gene: TRBJ1-3; clone size: .; D gene: .; CDR3 protein: CASSLVGLSGNTIYF; CDR3 DNA: TGTGCCAGCAGCTTGGTGGGTTTATCTGGAAACACCATATATTTT
V gene: TRBV4-3; J gene: TRBJ2-4; clone size: .; D gene: TRBD2; CDR3 protein: CASSQDPSGGAGNIQYF; CDR3 DNA: TGCGCCAGCAGCCAAGACCCCAGCGGGGGGGCCGGGAACATTCAGTACTTC
V gene: TRBV5-1; J gene: TRBJ1-1; clone size: .; D gene: .; CDR3 protein: CASSYSGPGNTEAFF; CDR3 DNA: TGCGCCAGCAGCTACTCGGGGCCGGGTAACACTGAAGCTTTCTTT
V gene: TRBV6-5; J gene: TRBJ2-7; clone size: .; D gene: .; CDR3 protein: CASSGRRAALEQYF; CDR3 DNA: TGTGCCAGCAGTGGCCGCCGGGCAGCCCTCGAGCAGTACTTC
V gene: TRBV7-9; J gene: TRBJ1-6; clone size: .; D gene: .; CDR3 protein: CASSWAGVSSYNSPLHF; CDR3 DNA: TGTGCCAGCAGCTGGGCGGGGGTGAGCTCCTATAATTCACCCCTCCACTTT
V gene: TRBV5-1; J gene: TRBJ2-3; clone size: .; D gene: .; CDR3 protein: CASSTGDTTDTQYF; CDR3 DNA: TGCGCCAGCAGCACGGGGGACACCACAGATACGCAGTATTTT
V gene: TRBV5-1; J gene: TRBJ1-1; clone size: .; D gene: TRBD1; CDR3 protein: CASSLERQGRKAFF; CDR3 DNA: TGCGCCAGCAGCTTGGAAAGACAGGGAAGGAAAGCTTTCTTT
V gene: TRBV6-1; J gene: TRBJ2-3; clone size: .; D gene: .; CDR3 protein: CASSKLFLADTQYF; CDR3 DNA: TGTGCCAGCTCTAAACTTTTCTTGGCAGATACGCAGTATTTT
V gene: TRBV4-3; J gene: TRBJ1-3; clone size: .; D gene: .; CDR3 protein: CASSHLGTTGNTIYF; CDR3 DNA: TGCGCCAGCAGCCACCTCGGGACAACTGGAAACACCATATATTTT
V gene: TRBV7-9; J gene: TRBJ1-1; clone size: .; D gene: .; CDR3 protein: CASSATGHTEAFF; CDR3 DNA: TGTGCCAGCAGCGCCACAGGGCACACTGAAGCTTTCTTT